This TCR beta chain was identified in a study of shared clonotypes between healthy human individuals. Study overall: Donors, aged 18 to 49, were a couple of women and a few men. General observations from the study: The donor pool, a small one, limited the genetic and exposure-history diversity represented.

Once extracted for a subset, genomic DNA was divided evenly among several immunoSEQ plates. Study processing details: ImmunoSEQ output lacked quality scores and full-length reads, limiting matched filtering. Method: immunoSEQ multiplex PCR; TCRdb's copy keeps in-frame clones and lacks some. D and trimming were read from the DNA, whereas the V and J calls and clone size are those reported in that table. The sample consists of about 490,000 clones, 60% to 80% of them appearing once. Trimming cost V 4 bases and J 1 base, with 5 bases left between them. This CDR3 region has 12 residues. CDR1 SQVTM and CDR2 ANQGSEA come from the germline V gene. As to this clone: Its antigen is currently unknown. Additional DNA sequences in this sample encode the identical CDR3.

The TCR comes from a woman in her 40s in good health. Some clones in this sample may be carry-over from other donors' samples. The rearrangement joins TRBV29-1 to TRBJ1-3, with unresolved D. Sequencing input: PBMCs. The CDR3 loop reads CSVGISGNTIYF. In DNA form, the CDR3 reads TGCAGCGTTGGGATTTCTGGAAACACCATATATTTT.